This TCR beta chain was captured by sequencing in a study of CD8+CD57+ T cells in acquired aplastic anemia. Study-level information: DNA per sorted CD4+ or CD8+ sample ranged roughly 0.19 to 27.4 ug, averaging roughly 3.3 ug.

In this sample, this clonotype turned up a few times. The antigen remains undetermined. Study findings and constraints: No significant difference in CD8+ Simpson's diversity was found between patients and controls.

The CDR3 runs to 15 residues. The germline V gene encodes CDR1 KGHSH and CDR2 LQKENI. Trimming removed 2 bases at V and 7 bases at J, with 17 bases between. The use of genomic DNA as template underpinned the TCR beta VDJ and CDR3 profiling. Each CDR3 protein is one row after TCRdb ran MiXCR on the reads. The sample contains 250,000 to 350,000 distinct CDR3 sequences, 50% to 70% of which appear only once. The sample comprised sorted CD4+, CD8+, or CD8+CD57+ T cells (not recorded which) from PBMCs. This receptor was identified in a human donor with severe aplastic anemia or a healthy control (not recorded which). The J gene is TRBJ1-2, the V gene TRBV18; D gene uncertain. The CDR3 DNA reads TGTGCCAGCTCACCAATCGCGACACCGCGACGTGGCTACACCTTC. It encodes CASSPIATPRRGYTF.